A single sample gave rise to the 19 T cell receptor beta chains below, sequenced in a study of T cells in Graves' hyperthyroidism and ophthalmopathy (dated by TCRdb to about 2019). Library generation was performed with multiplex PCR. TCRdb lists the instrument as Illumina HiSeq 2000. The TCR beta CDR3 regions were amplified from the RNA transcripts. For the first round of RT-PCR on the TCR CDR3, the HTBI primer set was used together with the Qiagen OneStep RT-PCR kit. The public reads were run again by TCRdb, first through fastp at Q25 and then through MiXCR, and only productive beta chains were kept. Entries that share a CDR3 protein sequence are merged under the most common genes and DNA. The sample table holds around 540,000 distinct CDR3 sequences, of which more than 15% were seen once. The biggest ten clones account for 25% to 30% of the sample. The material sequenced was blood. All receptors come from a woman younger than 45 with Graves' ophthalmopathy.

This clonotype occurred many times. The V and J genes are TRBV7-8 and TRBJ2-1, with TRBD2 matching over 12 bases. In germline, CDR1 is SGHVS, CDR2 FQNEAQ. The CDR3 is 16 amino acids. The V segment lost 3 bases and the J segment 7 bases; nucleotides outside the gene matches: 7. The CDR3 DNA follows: TGTGCCAGCAGCTTCGCTACTAGCGGGAGGTTTAATGAGCAGTTCTTC. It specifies CASSFATSGRFNEQFF.

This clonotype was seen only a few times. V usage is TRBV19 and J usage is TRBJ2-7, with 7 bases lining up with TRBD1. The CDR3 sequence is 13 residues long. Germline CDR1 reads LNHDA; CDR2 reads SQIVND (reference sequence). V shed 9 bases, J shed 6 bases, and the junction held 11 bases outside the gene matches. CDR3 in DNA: TGTGCCAGCGAAAACCCCAGGGACAGCGAGCAGTACTTC. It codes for CASENPRDSEQYF.

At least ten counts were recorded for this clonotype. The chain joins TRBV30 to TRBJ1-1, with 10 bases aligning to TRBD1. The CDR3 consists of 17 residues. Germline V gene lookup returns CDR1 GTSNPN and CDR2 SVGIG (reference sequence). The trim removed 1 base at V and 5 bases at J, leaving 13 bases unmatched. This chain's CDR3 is CAWSGKWDRGGWTEAFF. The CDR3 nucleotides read TGTGCCTGGAGTGGTAAGTGGGACAGGGGAGGATGGACTGAAGCTTTCTTT.

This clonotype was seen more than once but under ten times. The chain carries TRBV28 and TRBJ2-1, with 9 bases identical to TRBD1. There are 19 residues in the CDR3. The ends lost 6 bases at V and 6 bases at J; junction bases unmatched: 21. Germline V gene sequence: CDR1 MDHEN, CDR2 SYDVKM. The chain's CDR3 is CASSGSYPAGTGIPNEQFF. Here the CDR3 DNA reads TGTGCCAGCAGCGGTTCTTACCCGGCCGGGACAGGGATCCCCAATGAGCAGTTCTTC.

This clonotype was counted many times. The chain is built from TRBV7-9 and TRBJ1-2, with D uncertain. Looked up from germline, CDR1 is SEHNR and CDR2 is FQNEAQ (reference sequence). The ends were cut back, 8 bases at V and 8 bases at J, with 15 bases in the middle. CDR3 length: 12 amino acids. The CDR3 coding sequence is TGTGCCAGCTTGGGGTTAGGAGGAGGCTACACCTTC. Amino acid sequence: CASLGLGGGYTF.

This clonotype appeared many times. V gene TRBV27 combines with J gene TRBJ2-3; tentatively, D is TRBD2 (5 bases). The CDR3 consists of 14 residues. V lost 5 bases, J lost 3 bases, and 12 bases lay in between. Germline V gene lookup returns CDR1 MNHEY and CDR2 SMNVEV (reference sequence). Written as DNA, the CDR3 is TGTGCCAGCAGTCCAGAAGCGGTTACAGATACGCAGTATTTT. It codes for CASSPEAVTDTQYF.

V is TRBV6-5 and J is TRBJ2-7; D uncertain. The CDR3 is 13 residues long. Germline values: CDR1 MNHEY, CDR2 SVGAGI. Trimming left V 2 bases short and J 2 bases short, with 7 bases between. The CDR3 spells CASSYDETYEQYF. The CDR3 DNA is TGTGCCAGCAGTTACGACGAAACCTACGAGCAGTACTTC.

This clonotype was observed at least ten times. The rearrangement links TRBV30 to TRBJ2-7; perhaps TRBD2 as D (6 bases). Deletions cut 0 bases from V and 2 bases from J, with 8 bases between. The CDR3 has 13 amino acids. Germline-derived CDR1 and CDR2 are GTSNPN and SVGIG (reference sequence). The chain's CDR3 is CAWSVGGTYEQYF. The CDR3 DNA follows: TGTGCCTGGAGTGTTGGGGGGACCTACGAGCAGTACTTC.

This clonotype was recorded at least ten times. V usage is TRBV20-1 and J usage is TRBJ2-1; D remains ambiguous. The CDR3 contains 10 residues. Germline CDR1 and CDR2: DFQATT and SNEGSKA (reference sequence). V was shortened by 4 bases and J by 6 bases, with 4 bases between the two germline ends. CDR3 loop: CSAKPNEQFF. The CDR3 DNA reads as TGCAGTGCTAAACCCAATGAGCAGTTCTTC.

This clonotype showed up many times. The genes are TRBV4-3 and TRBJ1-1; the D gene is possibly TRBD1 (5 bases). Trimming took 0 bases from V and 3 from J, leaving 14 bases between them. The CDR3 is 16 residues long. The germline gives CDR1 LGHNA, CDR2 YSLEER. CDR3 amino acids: CASSQDIGGIYTEAFF. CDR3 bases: TGCGCCAGCAGCCAAGACATCGGGGGGATATACACTGAAGCTTTCTTT.

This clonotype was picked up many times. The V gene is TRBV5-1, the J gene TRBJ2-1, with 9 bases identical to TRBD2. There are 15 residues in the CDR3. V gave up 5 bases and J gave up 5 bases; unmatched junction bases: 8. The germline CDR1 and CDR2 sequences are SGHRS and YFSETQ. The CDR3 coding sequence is TGCGCCAGCAGACGACTAGCGGAGTCAAACAATGAGCAGTTCTTC. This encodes CASRRLAESNNEQFF.

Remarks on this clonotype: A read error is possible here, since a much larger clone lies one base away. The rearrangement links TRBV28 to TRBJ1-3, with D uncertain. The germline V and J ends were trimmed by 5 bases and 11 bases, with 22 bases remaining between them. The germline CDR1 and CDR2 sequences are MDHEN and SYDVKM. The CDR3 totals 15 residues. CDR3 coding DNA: TGTGCCAGCAGTCCCGCTCTAGCACCCCCTACCCCCATATATTTT. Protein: CASSPALAPPTPIYF.

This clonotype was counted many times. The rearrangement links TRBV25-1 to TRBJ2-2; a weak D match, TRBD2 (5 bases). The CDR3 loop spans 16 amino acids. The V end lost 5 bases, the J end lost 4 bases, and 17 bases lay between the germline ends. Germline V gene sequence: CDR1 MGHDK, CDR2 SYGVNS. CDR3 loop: CASSYRGSFSTGELFF. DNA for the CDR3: TGTGCCAGCAGTTACCGGGGTTCTTTTAGCACCGGGGAGCTGTTTTTT.

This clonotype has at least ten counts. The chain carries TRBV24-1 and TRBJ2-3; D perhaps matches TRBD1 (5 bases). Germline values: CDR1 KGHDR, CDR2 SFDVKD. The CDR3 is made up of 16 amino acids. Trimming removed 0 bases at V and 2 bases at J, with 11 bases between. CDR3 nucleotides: TGTGCCACCAGTGATTTGGGTACAGGACCCACAGATACGCAGTATTTT. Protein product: CATSDLGTGPTDTQYF.

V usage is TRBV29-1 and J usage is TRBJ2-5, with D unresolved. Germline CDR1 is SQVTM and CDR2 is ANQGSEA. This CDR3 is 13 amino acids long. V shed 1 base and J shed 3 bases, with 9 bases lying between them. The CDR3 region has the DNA TGCAGCGTTGAAGCGGCTACCAAAGAGACCCAGTACTTC. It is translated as CSVEAATKETQYF.

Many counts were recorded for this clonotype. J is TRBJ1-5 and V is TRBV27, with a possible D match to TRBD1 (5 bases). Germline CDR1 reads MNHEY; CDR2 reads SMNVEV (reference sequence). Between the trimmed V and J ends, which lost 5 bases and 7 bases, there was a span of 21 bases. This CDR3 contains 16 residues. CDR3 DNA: TGTGCCAGCAGTCGGTACGGCGCGGGGGGGATGCAGCCCCAGCATTTT. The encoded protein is CASSRYGAGGMQPQHF.

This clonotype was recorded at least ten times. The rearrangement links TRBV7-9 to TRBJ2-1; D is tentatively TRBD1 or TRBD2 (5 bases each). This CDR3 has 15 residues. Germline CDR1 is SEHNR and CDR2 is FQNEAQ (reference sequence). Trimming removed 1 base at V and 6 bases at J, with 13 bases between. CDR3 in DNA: TGTGCCAGCAGCTTAGGAGGAGGTAGGGGCAATGAGCAGTTCTTC. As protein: CASSLGGGRGNEQFF.

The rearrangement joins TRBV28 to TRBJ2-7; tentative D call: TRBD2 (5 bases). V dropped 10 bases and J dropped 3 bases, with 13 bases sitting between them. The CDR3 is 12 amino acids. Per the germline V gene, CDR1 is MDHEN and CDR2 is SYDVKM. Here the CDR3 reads CATDHEGYEQYF. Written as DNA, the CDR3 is TGTGCCACCGACCACGAGGGCTACGAGCAGTACTTC. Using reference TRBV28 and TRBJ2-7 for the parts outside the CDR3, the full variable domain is DVKVTQSSRYLVKRTGEKVFLECVQDMDHENMFWYRQDPGLGLRLIYFSYDVKMKEKGDIPEGYSVSREKKERFSLILESASTNQTSMYLCATDHEGYEQYFGPGTRLTVT.

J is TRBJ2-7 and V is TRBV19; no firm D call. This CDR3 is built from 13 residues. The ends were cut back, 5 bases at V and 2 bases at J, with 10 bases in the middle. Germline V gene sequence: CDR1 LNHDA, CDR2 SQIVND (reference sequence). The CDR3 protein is CASSATLTYEQYF. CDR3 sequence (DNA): TGTGCCAGTAGTGCGACACTGACCTACGAGCAGTACTTC. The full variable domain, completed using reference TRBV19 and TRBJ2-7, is DGGITQSPKYLFRKEGQNVTLSCEQNLNHDAMYWYRQDPGQGLRLIYYSQIVNDFQKGDIAEGYSVSREKKESFPLTVTSAQKNPTAFYLCASSATLTYEQYFGPGTRLTVT.